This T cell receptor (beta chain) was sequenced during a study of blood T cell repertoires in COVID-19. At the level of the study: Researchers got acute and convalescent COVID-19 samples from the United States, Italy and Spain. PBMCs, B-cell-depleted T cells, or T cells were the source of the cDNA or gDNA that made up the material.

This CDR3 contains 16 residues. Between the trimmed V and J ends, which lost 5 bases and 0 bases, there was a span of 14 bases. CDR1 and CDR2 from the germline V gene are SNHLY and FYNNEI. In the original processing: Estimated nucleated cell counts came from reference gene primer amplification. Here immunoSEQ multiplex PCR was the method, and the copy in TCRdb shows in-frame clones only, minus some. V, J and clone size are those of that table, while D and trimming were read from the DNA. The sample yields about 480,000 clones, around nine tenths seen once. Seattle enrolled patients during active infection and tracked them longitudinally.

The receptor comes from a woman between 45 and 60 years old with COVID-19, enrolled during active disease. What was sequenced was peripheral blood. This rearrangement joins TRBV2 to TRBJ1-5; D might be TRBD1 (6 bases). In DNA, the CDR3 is TGTGCCAGCAGTCCCAGTGAGGGGGTTAGCAATCAGCCCCAGCATTTT. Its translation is CASSPSEGVSNQPQHF.